What follows is one T cell receptor beta chain and its context. The sample is drawn from a study of blood T cell repertoires in COVID-19. Study overall: Sites in the United States, Italy and Spain provided acute and convalescent COVID-19 samples. PBMCs, B-cell-depleted T cells, or T cells provided the cDNA or gDNA that made up the material.

The CDR3 length is 16 residues. Per the original data handling: Estimation of nucleated cell counts was performed using reference gene primer amplification. Sequencing was performed with immunoSEQ multiplex PCR; in TCRdb, only in-frame clones are kept and a portion is missing. V and J calls and clone size are those listed in that table; D and trimming were worked out from the DNA. The sample contains 65,000 or so clones, more than 65% of which appear only once. The chain couples TRBV21-1 to TRBJ2-1; the table calls TRBD1, which could not be checked here. TRBV21-1 is a documented pseudogene. Sequencing input: peripheral blood. The sequence derives from a woman aged 70-85 years with acute or convalescent COVID-19. The CDR3 loop is CASSKSHDSSYNEQFF. CDR3 DNA: TGTGCCAGCAGCAAATCCCACGACAGCTCCTACAATGAGCAGTTCTTC.